This T cell receptor (beta chain) came from a study of control samples from healthy donors and cancer patients. Trimming took off 0 bases at V and 7 bases at J, with 7 bases between the two ends. The CDR3 totals 13 residues. The germline gives CDR1 MNHEY, CDR2 SVGEGT. Sequencing used immunoSEQ multiplex PCR; TCRdb keeps in-frame clones, though not all of them. The repertoire includes about 120,000 clones, less than 90% of them detected once, and around 2% sits in the top ten. The chain carries TRBV6-2 or TRBV6-3 and TRBJ1-5, with D possibly matching TRBD1 (5 bases). This clonotype was obtained from a man in his late teens or twenties in good health. The sample consisted of blood. This CDR3 reads CASSYSRGQPQHF. The CDR3 nucleotides read TGTGCCAGCAGTTACTCTCGGGGGCAGCCCCAGCATTTT.